The entry below gives a single T cell receptor (beta chain) sequence along with its context. Antigen: not known. 13 Jbeta primers and 60 Vbeta primers were used for the PCR. The table came from immunoSEQ multiplex PCR; TCRdb's copy has only in-frame clones and leaves some out. Of approximately 200,000 clones in the sample, 70% to 90% were seen once. The data were taken from a study of cytomegalovirus exposure and HLA in healthy donors. Study results and limitations: Later analysis suggested links between common viral pathogens and several top significant clusters. Altogether, 160 or so TCR beta chains were recorded as cytomegalovirus-associated.

The sequence was collected from a woman between 45 and 65 years old in good health and CMV-seronegative. The sequencing sample was made of PBMCs.

CDR3 bases: TGTGCCAGGGCAGGGGGTGGCTACGAGCAGTACTTC. It encodes CARAGGGYEQYF. The gene calls are TRBV2 and TRBJ2-7; the match to TRBD1 covers 7 bases. Germline assignment: CDR1 SNHLY and CDR2 FYNNEI. The V and J ends lost 9 bases and 3 bases, in that order; junction bases with no gene match: 5. CDR3 length: 12 residues.